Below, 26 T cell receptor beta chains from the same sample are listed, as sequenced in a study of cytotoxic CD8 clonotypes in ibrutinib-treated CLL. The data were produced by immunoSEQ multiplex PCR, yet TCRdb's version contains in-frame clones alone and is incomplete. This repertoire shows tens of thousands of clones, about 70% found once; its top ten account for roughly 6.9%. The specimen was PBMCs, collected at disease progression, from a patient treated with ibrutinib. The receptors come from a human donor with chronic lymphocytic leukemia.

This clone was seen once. The CDR3, as DNA: TGTGCCAGCAGTCGGGGGACTAGCGGGAGCTATGAGCAGTTCTTC. It translates to CASSRGTSGSYEQFF. The chain recombines TRBV6-1 with TRBJ2-1, with TRBD2 matching over 14 bases. Germline loops: CDR1 MNHNS, CDR2 SASEGT. With 5 bases clipped from V and 8 bases from J, the junction kept 5 bases outside the gene matches. CDR3 length: 15 amino acids.

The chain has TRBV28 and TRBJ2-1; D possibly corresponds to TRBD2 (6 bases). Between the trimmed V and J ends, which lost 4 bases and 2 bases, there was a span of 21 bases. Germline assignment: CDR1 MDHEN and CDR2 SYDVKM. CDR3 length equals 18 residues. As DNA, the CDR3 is TGTGCCAGCAGTTCCAACCAAATTAGCGGATTTGCCTACAATGAGCAGTTCTTC. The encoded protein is CASSSNQISGFAYNEQFF.

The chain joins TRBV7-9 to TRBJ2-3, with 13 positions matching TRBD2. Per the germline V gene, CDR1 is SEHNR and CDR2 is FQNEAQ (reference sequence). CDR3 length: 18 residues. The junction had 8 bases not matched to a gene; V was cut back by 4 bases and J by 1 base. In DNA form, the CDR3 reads TGTGCCAGCAGCTCCACTAGCGGGAGGGCCGGAGGCACAGATACGCAGTATTTT. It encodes CASSSTSGRAGGTDTQYF.

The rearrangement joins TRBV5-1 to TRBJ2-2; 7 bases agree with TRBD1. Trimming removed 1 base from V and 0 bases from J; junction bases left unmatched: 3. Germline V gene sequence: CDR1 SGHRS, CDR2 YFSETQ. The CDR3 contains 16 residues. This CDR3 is CASSLSGQPNTGELFF. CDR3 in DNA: TGCGCCAGCAGCTTGTCGGGACAGCCGAACACCGGGGAGCTGTTTTTT.

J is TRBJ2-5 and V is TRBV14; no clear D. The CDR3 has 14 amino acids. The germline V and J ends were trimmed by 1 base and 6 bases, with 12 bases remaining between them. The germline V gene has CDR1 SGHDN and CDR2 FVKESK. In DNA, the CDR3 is TGTGCCAGCAGCCAAGCCCTCCATGGGAAGACCCAGTACTTC. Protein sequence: CASSQALHGKTQYF.

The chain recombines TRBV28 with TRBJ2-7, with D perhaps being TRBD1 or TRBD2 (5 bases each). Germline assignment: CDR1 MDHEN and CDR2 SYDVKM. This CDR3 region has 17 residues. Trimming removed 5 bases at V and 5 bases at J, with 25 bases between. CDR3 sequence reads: CASSPNQWDALSDEQYF. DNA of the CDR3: TGTGCCAGCAGTCCTAATCAGTGGGACGCGTTATCGGACGAGCAGTACTTC.

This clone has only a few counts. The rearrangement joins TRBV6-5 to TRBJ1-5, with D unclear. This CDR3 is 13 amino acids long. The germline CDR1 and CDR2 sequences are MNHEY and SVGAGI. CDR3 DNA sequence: TGTGCGGTGGGCGTACGAGGCAATCAGCCCCAGCATTTT. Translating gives CAVGVRGNQPQHF.

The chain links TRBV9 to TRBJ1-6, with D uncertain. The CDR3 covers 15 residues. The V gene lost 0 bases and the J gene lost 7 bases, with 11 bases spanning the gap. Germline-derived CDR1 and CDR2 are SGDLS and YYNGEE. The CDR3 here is CASSVDVKGNSPLHF. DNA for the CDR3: TGTGCCAGCAGCGTAGACGTCAAGGGCAATTCACCCCTCCACTTT.

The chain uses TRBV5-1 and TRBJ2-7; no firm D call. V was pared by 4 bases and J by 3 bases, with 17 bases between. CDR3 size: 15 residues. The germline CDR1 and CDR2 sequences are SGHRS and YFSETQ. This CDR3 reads CASSAVGRPNYEQYF. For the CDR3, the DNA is TGCGCCAGCAGCGCGGTAGGACGCCCGAACTACGAGCAGTACTTC.

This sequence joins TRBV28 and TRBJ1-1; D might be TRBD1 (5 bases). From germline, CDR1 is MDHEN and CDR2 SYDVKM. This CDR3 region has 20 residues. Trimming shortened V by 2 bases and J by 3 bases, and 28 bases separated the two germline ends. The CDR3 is CASSLGVGLEGIGEDTEAFF. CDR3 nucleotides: TGTGCCAGCAGTTTAGGGGTTGGGTTAGAGGGAATAGGGGAGGACACTGAAGCTTTCTTT.

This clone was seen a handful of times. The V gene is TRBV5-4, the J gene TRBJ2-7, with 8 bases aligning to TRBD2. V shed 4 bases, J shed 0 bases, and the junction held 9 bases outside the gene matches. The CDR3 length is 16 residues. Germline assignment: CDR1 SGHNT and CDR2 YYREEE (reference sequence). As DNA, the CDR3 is TGTGCCAGCAGCCCCGGGACTAGTGCAGTCTCCTACGAGCAGTACTTC. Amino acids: CASSPGTSAVSYEQYF.

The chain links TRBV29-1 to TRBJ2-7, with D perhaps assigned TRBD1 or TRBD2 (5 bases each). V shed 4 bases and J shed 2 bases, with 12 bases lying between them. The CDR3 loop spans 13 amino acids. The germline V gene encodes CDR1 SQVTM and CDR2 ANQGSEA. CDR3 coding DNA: TGCAGCGTTGGCCGGGACGTACCCTACGAGCAGTACTTC. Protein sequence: CSVGRDVPYEQYF.

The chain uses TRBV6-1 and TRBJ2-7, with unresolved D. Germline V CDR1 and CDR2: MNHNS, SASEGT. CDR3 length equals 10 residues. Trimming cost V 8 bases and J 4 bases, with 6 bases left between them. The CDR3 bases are TGTGCCAGCGCTAATTACGAGCAGTACTTC. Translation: CASANYEQYF.

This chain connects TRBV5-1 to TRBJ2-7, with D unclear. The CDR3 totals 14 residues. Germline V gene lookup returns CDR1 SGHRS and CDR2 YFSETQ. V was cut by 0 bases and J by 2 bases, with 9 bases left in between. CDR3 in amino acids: CASSLGSVTYEQYF. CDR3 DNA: TGCGCCAGCAGCTTGGGGTCCGTTACCTACGAGCAGTACTTC.

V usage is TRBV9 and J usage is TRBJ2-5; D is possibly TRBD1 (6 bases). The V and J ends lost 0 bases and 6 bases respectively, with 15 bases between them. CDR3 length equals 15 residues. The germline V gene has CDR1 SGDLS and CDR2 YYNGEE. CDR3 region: CASSVEGQPGKTQYF. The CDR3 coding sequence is TGTGCCAGCAGCGTAGAAGGACAGCCGGGGAAGACCCAGTACTTC.

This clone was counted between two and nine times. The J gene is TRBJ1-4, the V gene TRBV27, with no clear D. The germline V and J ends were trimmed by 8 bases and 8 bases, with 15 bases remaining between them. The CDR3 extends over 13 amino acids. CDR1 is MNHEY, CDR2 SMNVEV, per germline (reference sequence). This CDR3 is CASARKDLEKLFF. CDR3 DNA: TGTGCCAGCGCACGGAAGGACCTCGAAAAACTGTTTTTT.

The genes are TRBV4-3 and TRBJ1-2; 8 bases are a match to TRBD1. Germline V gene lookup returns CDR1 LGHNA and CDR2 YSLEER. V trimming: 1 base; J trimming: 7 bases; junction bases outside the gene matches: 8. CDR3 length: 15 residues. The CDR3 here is CASSQGRTGSSGYTF. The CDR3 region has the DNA TGCGCCAGCAGCCAAGGCCGGACAGGGAGCAGTGGCTACACCTTC.

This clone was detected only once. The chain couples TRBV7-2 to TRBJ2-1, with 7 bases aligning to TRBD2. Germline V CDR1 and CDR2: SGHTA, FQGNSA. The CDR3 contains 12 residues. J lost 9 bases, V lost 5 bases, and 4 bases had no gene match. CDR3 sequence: CASSRTSLEQFF. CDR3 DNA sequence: TGTGCCAGCAGCCGGACTAGTCTTGAGCAGTTCTTC.

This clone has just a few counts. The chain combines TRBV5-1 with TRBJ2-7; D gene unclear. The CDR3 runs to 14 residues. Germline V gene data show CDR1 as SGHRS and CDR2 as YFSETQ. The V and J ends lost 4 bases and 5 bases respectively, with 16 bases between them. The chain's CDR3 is CASSLFFPVDEQYF. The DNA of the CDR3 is TGCGCCAGCAGCCTCTTCTTCCCGGTCGACGAGCAGTACTTC.

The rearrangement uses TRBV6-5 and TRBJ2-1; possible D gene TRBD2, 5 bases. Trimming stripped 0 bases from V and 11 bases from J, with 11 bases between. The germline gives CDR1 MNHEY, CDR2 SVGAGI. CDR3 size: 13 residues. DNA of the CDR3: TGTGCCAGCAGTTACTCCTTTAACGGGAAGCAGTTCTTC. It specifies CASSYSFNGKQFF.

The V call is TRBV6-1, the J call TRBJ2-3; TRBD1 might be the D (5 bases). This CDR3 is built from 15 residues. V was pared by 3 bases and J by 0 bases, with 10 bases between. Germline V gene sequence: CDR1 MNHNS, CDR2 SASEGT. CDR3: CASSEQGRSTDTQYF. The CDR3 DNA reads TGTGCCAGCAGTGAGCAGGGTAGGAGCACAGATACGCAGTATTTT.

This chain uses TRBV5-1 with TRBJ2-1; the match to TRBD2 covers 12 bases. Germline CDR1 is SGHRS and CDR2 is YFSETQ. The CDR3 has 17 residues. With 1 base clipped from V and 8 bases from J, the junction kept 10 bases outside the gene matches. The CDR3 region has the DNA TGCGCCAGCAGCTTGACCCCTGCTAGCGGGAGGGCCGATGAGCAGTTCTTC. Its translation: CASSLTPASGRADEQFF.

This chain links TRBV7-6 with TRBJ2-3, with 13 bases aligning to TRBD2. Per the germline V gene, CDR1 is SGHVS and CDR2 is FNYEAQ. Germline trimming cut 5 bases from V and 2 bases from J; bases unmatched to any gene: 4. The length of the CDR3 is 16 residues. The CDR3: CASSVGTSGTTDTQYF. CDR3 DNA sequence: TGTGCCAGCAGCGTTGGGACTAGCGGGACCACAGATACGCAGTATTTT. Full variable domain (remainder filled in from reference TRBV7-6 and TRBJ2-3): GAGVSQSPRYKVTKRGQDVALRCDPISGHVSLYWYRQALGQGPEFLTYFNYEAQQDKSGLPNDRFSAERPEGSISTLTIQRTEQRDSAMYRCASSVGTSGTTDTQYFGPGTRLTVL.

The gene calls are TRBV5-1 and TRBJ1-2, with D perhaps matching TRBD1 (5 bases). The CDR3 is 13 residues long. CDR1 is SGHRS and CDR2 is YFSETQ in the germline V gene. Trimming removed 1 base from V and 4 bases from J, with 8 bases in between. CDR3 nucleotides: TGCGCCAGCAGCTTGTCGGGGGGCTATGGCTACACCTTC. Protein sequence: CASSLSGGYGYTF.

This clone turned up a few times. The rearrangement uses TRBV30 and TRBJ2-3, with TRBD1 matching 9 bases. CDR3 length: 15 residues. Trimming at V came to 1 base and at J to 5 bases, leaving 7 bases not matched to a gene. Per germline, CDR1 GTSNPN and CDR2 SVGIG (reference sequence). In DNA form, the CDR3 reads TGTGCCTGGAGTGATTACAGGGGGCGCGGAGATACGCAGTATTTT. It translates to CAWSDYRGRGDTQYF.

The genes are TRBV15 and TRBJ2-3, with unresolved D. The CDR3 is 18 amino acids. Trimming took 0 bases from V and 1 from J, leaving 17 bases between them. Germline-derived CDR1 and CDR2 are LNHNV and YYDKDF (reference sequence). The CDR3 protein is CATSREGWGSSGTDTQYF. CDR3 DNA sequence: TGTGCCACCAGCAGAGAAGGTTGGGGATCCTCTGGCACAGATACGCAGTATTTT. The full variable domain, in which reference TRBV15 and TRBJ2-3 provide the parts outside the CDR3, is DAMVIQNPRYQVTQFGKPVTLSCSQTLNHNVMYWYQQKSSQAPKLLFHYYDKDFNNEADTPDNFQSRRPNTSFCFLDIRSPGLGDTAMYLCATSREGWGSSGTDTQYFGPGTRLTVL.